The sequence of this T cell receptor beta chain was determined in a study of CD4+ T cells in melanoma. Study results and caveats: A reported correlation linked neoantigen-specific CD4+ T cells to CD8+, macrophage and B cell function. In melanoma, neoantigen-specific CD4+ T cells reportedly differed in differentiation state.

Trimming shortened V by 6 bases and J by 4 bases, and 9 bases separated the two germline ends. CDR1 is KGHSH, CDR2 LQKENI, per germline. The CDR3 is made up of 13 amino acids. To note about this clone: Its target is not known.

Only in-frame clones appear in the TCRdb table, and some are missing; sequencing was by immunoSEQ multiplex PCR. The sample records around 130,000 clones, 80% to 95% being singletons. The source is a human donor with melanoma. V usage is TRBV18 and J usage is TRBJ1-4; TRBD1 might be the D (5 bases). This CDR3 reads CASSSGGNEKLFF. CDR3 coding DNA: TGTGCCAGCTCGTCGGGGGGTAATGAAAAACTGTTTTTT.